The following is a T cell receptor beta chain sequence with its context. Its recognized antigen is unknown. In total, approximately 700 healthy bone marrow donors made up the cohort. All cohort members were sampled while nominally healthy, although unrecorded immune exposures were likely present. The donor was CMV seronegative and belonged to the group of over 350 seronegative cohort members. Every donor gave a peripheral blood sample, and the peripheral blood mononuclear cells from that sample were used for TCR beta sequencing. Genomic DNA extraction from the blood cell samples was performed with the Qiagen DNeasy Blood Extraction Kit. From the cysteine through the phenylalanine, the CDR3 covers 14 amino acids. The DNA shown is the 42-base CDR3, in frame from base 1. From a lookup of the germline V gene, CDR1 and CDR2 are ENHRY and SYGVKD. The junction shows trimming of 7 bases on V and 4 bases on J, and the gene matches do not reach 7 bases of it.

The data are from a study of cytomegalovirus exposure and HLA in healthy donors (TCRdb year 2017). With regard to the full study: According to an earlier analysis of a few hundred of the donors, about 179 million T cells yielded 90 million to 140 million unique TCR beta sequences and around 300 Gb of sequence data. Both class I and class II loci were covered by HLA typing, at four-digit resolution. In an earlier analysis of 500 to 650 of the donors, high-throughput TCR beta sequencing was used to judge whether each TCR beta V gene segment behaved as functional or pseudogenic. A later analysis re-analyzed previously published TCR beta repertoires from roughly 630 donors and added high-resolution HLA genotyping to study TCR occurrence patterns. The study used immunosequencing to profile the T cell repertoires of approximately 690 subjects and linked those repertoires to cytomegalovirus serostatus. Typing coverage varied by locus: about 620-630 donors for A, B, C, DRB1 and DQB1; approximately 500 for DQA1; over 600 for DPA1; more than 450 for DPB1. Because of strong linkage in the cohort, five DR-DQ haplotypes were treated as single units for association and clustering. Rather than drawing on any new phenotypic data, the later analysis identified candidate immune exposures from TCR beta sequences and the way those sequences occurred across donors. Along with the roughly 670-subject first cohort, a separate validation cohort of about 110 different subjects was used. Among some 400 genotyped donors of the cohort, an average of approximately 220,000 unique TCR beta nucleotide sequences was sequenced per donor, of which roughly 17% were non-productive. Around 330 gigabases of sequencing data and tens of millions of unique TCR sequences made up an early release that covered nearly 650 HLA-typed donors. The study combined high-throughput TCR immunosequencing, statistical association of individual TCRs with disease status, and machine learning to predict cytomegalovirus infection status. Every repertoire in the discovery cohort had been generated on one and the same sequencing platform. Donor age, sex, ethnicity and CMV serostatus were collected together with the repertoire data. Among the roughly 390 genotyped donors, around 81% belonged to the genetic ancestry cluster associated with self-reported Caucasian donors. A later genetic analysis took genome-wide SNP genotypes for about three fifths of the roughly 700 donors and used that subset as a discovery cohort. The study aimed to test whether cataloging public T cell receptors could reveal signatures of past pathogen exposure. Points the paper makes about the study in general: Presence/absence analyses assumed roughly uniform sequencing depth across donors, an assumption that may not hold. Linkage disequilibrium might explain the correlated functional status among segregating V segments, but an unknown experimental factor could not be excluded. Because HLA typing was unavailable for some donors at each locus, only the typed subset was used in association tests. In a later analysis, TCR association rates were found to vary across HLA loci, with the most associated TCRs seen for DRB1 alleles and the fewest for HLA-C alleles. A cluster of highly shared sequence variants was judged likely to be a technical artifact of the sequencing pipeline. Some IMGT-functional V segments, including TRBV6-2 and TRBV6-3, could not be distinguished by the 87-base-pair reads and were therefore excluded. Cytomegalovirus status was reported to be diagnosed by the classifier with high specificity and sensitivity in both the original and validation cohorts. When HLA alleles, especially DR and DQ, strongly co-occurred, attributing TCR associations to individual alleles was difficult. A later analysis reported that several top co-occurrence clusters appeared linked to parvovirus B19, influenza, CMV and Epstein-Barr virus. In a later analysis, HLA-associated TCR beta chains were found to be more clonally expanded and to have lower generation probabilities than equally common non-associated chains. The earlier analysis of about 600 of the donors excluded seventeen rarely observed V segments, including chromosome 9 orphons, because counts were too low. The only immune exposure information available for the cohort was CMV serostatus. An earlier analysis of approximately 570 of the donors showed that most TCR beta V segments appeared in productive rearrangements either about 90% or about 30% of the time, which broadly matched IMGT annotations. While some public TCRs were present in many individuals, most TCR sequences turned up only very rarely across donors. In this cohort, only TCR beta chains were sequenced, and detectable features were limited by the absence of alpha or paired-chain data. In a later analysis, 15,000 to 20,000 TCR beta sequences were associated with specific HLA alleles at a false discovery rate of 0.05. Compared with the roughly 670-donor mean, donors in an Asian-associated ancestry cluster had fewer N-insertions in productive TCRs, according to a later genetic analysis. A further reported finding was that TCR beta sequences accurately predicted the HLA-A and HLA-B alleles for most subjects in the first cohort. An association between a missense DCLRE1C variant and V-gene and J-gene trimming of TCR beta chains was found in a later genetic analysis and replicated in an independent cohort. In the study, approximately 150 TCR beta chains were listed as associated with cytomegalovirus. According to the authors, the approach could potentially be generalized to other disease states and immunological phenotypes. In vitro tests confirmed that three of the cytomegalovirus-associated TCR beta chains recognize cytomegalovirus antigens. A later analysis found that most CMV-associated TCR beta chains appeared HLA-restricted, with HLA associations seemingly driven largely by CMV exposure.

Library preparation employed the immunoSEQ multiplex PCR assay. For the multiplex PCR, a mixture combining 60 forward primers for TCR Vbeta segments and 13 reverse primers for TCR Jbeta segments was used. The CDR3 region of rearranged TCR beta genes was amplified from genomic DNA by a multiplex PCR assay. The amplified TCR beta libraries were sequenced on the Illumina HiSeq System as 87-base-pair reads. In the paper's pipeline: Across the 670 or so repertoires, a later analysis counted 75 million to 90 million unique TCR beta chains, roughly 11 million of which were shared by at least two donors. A nearest-neighbor algorithm error-corrected the raw reads and collapsed the reads into unique sequences, merging closely related sequences to remove PCR and sequencing errors. Alignment of CDR3 sequences to IMGT reference sequences was used to assign V, D and J gene segments. For a sequence to be retained, at least a six-nucleotide match to both a V gene segment and a J gene segment was required. A rearrangement was called productive if the CDR3 had no stop codons and remained in frame with V and J, and every other rearrangement was called non-productive. CDR3 was defined by IMGT convention, running from the second conserved V-encoded cysteine to the conserved J-encoded phenylalanine. The earlier analysis of more than 450 of the donors excluded sequences that lacked an unambiguous match to a single V gene segment. An earlier analysis of over 450 of the donors classified V segments as functional when productive rearrangements were above 56.7% and as segregating when the standard deviation between donors was above 5%. A statistical classification framework was built to diagnose cytomegalovirus status from the catalog of TCR beta chain sequences. V and J gene assignment, in a later analysis, came from comparing TCR nucleotide sequences with IMGT/GENE-DB human TR gene sequences. A later analysis assigned CDR3 sequences and most-parsimonious VDJ recombination scenarios with the TCRdist pipeline. In a later analysis, each TCR beta chain was defined by its CDR3 amino acid sequence together with its V-gene family, and reads lacking a unique V-gene family were excluded. In a later analysis, approximately 590 highly shared, low-generation-probability nucleotide sequences were removed to address suspected cross-contamination and a sequencing artifact. A later analysis calculated a clonal expansion index for each public chain from normalized within-repertoire ranks of inferred template counts. In a later analysis, generation probabilities were computed using a VDJ recombination model fitted to out-of-frame rearrangements, and the results were checked against IGoR. In a later analysis, TCR-TCR, TCR-HLA and TCR-CMV co-occurrence was scored with hypergeometric tests, and a repertoire-size bias correction was applied to TCR pairs. In a later analysis, false discovery rates were estimated by permuting HLA or CMV assignments 20 times. A later analysis grouped co-occurring TCRs with DBSCAN, adding TCRdist sequence similarity when clustering within HLA-allele-positive subsets. Repertoires with fewer than 30,000 or more than 120,000 public chains were left out of co-occurrence clustering, as were about five repertoires with anomalous nucleotide sharing. What TCRdb holds here is the immuneACCESS table cut down to in-frame rearrangements. Part of the clones is not present; checked against another copy, under half of the missing clones reflect an unresolved V gene, and the others are unexplained. The DNA gave D and trimming, while V, J and clone size come from that table. The data table for this sample lists tens of thousands of clones. The leading ten clones occupy roughly 2.1% of the sample.

This TCR came from a woman aged 18-35 years in good health and CMV-seronegative. The source material was PBMCs. The chain was built from TRBV10-3 and TRBJ2-3; the central 8 bases match TRBD1. The CDR3 protein is CAIKATGVADTQYF. The DNA sequence is given as TGTGCCATCAAAGCGACAGGGGTGGCAGATACGCAGTATTTT.